Sequencing of this T cell receptor beta chain was carried out in a study of T cell responses to AZD1222 COVID-19 vaccine. Study observations and caveats: Across spike, vaccine-associated CD4 TCRs were found, dominant at 160-218 and 743-854. Just 5 or 6 AZD1222 recipients tested seropositive at baseline. Donors, mostly white British, included more females; clonal diversity was possibly underestimated. The study sampled repertoires only after the peak T cell response.

The CDR3 runs to 14 residues. CDR1 and CDR2 (germline): LNHDA, SQIVND (reference sequence). V was pared by 7 bases and J by 5 bases, with 15 bases between. The assay was immunoSEQ multiplex PCR, and TCRdb's table has in-frame clones only and misses some. Of about 78,000 clones listed, around 90% are singletons. Note on this clone: The antigen remains unidentified.

The receptor was derived from an adult in good health. This material consisted of peripheral blood, taken on day 0 of MenACWY control vaccination. The chain combines TRBV19 with TRBJ1-5; possibly TRBD1 for D (6 bases). CDR3 nucleotide sequence: TGTGCCAGTACCCCTGACAGGACCTATCAGCCCCAGCATTTT. Protein sequence: CASTPDRTYQPQHF. The full variable domain, with the rest looked up from reference TRBV19 and TRBJ1-5, is DGGITQSPKYLFRKEGQNVTLSCEQNLNHDAMYWYRQDPGQGLRLIYYSQIVNDFQKGDIAEGYSVSREKKESFPLTVTSAQKNPTAFYLCASTPDRTYQPQHFGDGTRLSIL.